This is a list of T cell receptor beta chains from one sample in a study of T cell responses to AZD1222 COVID-19 vaccine. The table came from immunoSEQ multiplex PCR; TCRdb's copy has only in-frame clones and leaves some out. The data show some 130,000 clones, with approximately 85% seen just once and approximately 1.5% held by the top ten. The input for sequencing was peripheral blood, taken on day 0 of AZD1222 vaccination. Receptors were obtained from an adult in good health. CDR3s include the opening cysteine and the closing phenylalanine or tryptophan. A D gene is named only where the DNA matches it firmly. Clone sizes are given selectively: once, few, many, or a class where the clone is expanded.

V	J	length	size	D	CDR3	DNA
TRBV11-1	TRBJ1-2	14	NA	TRBD1	CASSLEGADYGYTF	TGTGCCAGCAGCTTAGAGGGGGCAGACTATGGCTACACCTTC
TRBV30	TRBJ1-1	11	NA	TRBD1	CAWAGQGQAFF	TGTGCCTGGGCGGGACAGGGGCAAGCTTTCTTT
TRBV6-5	TRBJ2-3	13	NA	TRBD2	CASSFPTSGTQYF	TGTGCCAGCAGTTTCCCGACTAGCGGCACGCAGTATTTT
TRBV3-1/TRBV3-2	TRBJ2-3	14	NA	TRBD2	CASSQRGGKNTQYF	TGTGCCAGCAGCCAGCGGGGGGGCAAAAATACGCAGTATTTT
TRBV28	TRBJ1-3	14	NA	NA	CATTLDNSGNTIYF	TGTGCCACCACTTTGGACAACTCTGGAAACACCATATATTTT
TRBV20-1	TRBJ1-6	11	NA	NA	CSARQNSPLHF	TGCAGTGCTAGGCAAAATTCACCCCTCCACTTT
TRBV10-2	TRBJ1-1	12	NA	NA	CASRLTDTEAFF	TGCGCCAGCAGATTGACAGACACTGAAGCTTTCTTT
TRBV25-1	TRBJ2-1	16	NA	TRBD2	CASQDTSGGGYNEQFF	TGTGCCAGCCAGGACACTAGCGGGGGGGGTTACAATGAGCAGTTCTTC
TRBV29-1	TRBJ2-4	15	NA	NA	CSVEVQERAKNIQYF	TGCAGCGTTGAAGTGCAGGAGCGGGCCAAAAACATTCAGTACTTC
TRBV2	TRBJ1-4	15	NA	NA	CASSAQGHSNEKLFF	TGTGCCAGCAGTGCGCAAGGACACTCTAATGAAAAACTGTTTTTT
TRBV6-1	TRBJ2-7	16	NA	NA	CASSEALSSQTYEQYF	TGTGCCAGCAGTGAAGCGCTATCGTCGCAAACCTACGAGCAGTACTTC
TRBV15	TRBJ1-5	19	NA	TRBD1	CATSTRAKLRTGARQPQHF	TGTGCCACCAGCACTCGCGCGAAACTTCGGACAGGGGCAAGGCAGCCCCAGCATTTT
TRBV18	TRBJ2-2	19	NA	TRBD1	CASSPYPGQTAPNTGELFF	TGTGCCAGCTCACCCTATCCGGGACAGACAGCACCCAACACCGGGGAGCTGTTTTTT
TRBV5-1	TRBJ1-1	15	NA	TRBD1	CASSLDGQGYTEAFF	TGCGCCAGCAGCTTGGATGGACAGGGTTACACTGAAGCTTTCTTT
TRBV7-2	TRBJ2-5	14	NA	NA	CASSLSGPAGTQYF	TGTGCCAGCAGCTTAAGCGGACCGGCCGGGACCCAGTACTTC
TRBV29-1	TRBJ2-5	10	NA	TRBD1	CSGTGETQYF	TGCAGCGGGACAGGGGAGACCCAGTACTTC
TRBV3-1/TRBV3-2	TRBJ1-2	15	NA	NA	CASSQRAGAGSGYTF	TGTGCCAGCAGCCAAAGGGCAGGGGCAGGGTCGGGCTACACCTTC
TRBV5-4	TRBJ1-1	15	NA	TRBD1	CASSFPGQGAAEAFF	TGTGCCAGCAGCTTTCCGGGACAGGGGGCTGCTGAAGCTTTCTTT
TRBV10-3	TRBJ2-7	13	NA	TRBD1	CANCRGIAYEQYF	TGTGCCAACTGCAGGGGGATAGCCTACGAGCAGTACTTC
TRBV10-1	TRBJ2-3	14	NA	TRBD2	CASGSGGSTDTQYF	TGCGCCAGCGGGAGCGGGGGTAGCACAGATACGCAGTATTTT
TRBV3-1/TRBV3-2	TRBJ2-1	17	NA	TRBD1	CASSQSSDRVRRNEQFF	TGTGCCAGCAGCCAATCTTCGGACAGGGTAAGAAGGAATGAGCAGTTCTTC
TRBV24-1	TRBJ2-3	16	NA	NA	CATSDLRVGGTDTQYF	TGTGCCACCAGTGATCTCAGGGTTGGGGGCACAGATACGCAGTATTTT
TRBV7-6	TRBJ2-7	15	NA	NA	CASSLDTGPSYEQYF	TGTGCCAGCAGCTTAGACACAGGGCCTTCCTACGAGCAGTACTTC
TRBV5-6	TRBJ1-6	16	few	TRBD1	CASSLGYRGPNSPLHF	TGTGCCAGCAGCTTGGGCTACAGGGGGCCTAATTCACCCCTCCACTTT
TRBV15	TRBJ1-2	12	NA	TRBD1	CATSRQGDGYTF	TGTGCCACCAGCAGACAGGGGGACGGCTACACCTTC
TRBV24-1	TRBJ2-7	16	few	NA	CATSDGVRGVTYEQYF	TGTGCCACCAGTGATGGCGTTCGCGGGGTTACCTACGAGCAGTACTTC
TRBV5-1	TRBJ1-6	17	NA	NA	CASSLEVSSSYNSPLHF	TGCGCCAGCAGCTTGGAAGTGTCAAGCTCCTATAATTCACCCCTCCACTTT
TRBV7-8	TRBJ2-7	17	NA	TRBD2	CASSLGSSGLIGYEQYF	TGTGCCAGCAGCTTAGGGTCTAGCGGGCTCATCGGCTACGAGCAGTACTTC
TRBV18	TRBJ2-7	13	NA	NA	CASSPTQVNEQYF	TGTGCCAGCTCACCGACCCAGGTGAACGAGCAGTACTTC
TRBV7-9	TRBJ1-2	16	NA	NA	CASSSRTGRELSGYTF	TGTGCCAGCAGCTCGCGCACAGGGCGCGAATTAAGTGGCTACACCTTC
TRBV3-1/TRBV3-2	TRBJ2-6	19	NA	NA	CASSQEIPKGSTGANVLTF	TGTGCCAGCAGCCAAGAAATCCCGAAAGGCAGCACTGGGGCCAACGTCCTGACTTTC
TRBV7-8	TRBJ2-5	14	NA	TRBD2	CASNLAGRDETQYF	TGTGCCAGCAACCTAGCGGGGAGGGATGAGACCCAGTACTTC
TRBV11-3	TRBJ2-3	14	once	NA	CASSLVSSTDTQYF	TGTGCCAGCAGCTTAGTCAGTAGCACAGATACGCAGTATTTT